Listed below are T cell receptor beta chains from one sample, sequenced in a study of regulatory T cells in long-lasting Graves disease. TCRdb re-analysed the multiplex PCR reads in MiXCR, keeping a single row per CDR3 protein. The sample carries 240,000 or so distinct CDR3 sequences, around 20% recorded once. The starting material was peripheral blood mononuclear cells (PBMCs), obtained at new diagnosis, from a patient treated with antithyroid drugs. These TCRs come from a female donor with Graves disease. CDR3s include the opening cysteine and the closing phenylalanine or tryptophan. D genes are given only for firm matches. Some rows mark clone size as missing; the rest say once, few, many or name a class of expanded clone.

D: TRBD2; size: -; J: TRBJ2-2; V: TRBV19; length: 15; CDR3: CASKRLAANTGELFF; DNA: TGTGCCAGTAAACGTCTAGCGGCGAACACCGGGGAGCTGTTTTTT
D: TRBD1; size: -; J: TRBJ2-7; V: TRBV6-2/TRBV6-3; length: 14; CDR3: CASGDRGMSYEQYF; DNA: TGTGCCAGCGGAGACAGGGGTATGTCCTACGAGCAGTACTTC
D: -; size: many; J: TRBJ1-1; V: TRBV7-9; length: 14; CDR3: CASSERGAGRAAFF; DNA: TGTGCCAGCAGCGAGAGAGGTGCGGGGCGGGCAGCTTTCTTT
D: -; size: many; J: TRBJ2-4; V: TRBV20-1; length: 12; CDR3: CSARGAENIQYF; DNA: TGCAGTGCTAGGGGAGCTGAAAACATTCAGTACTTC
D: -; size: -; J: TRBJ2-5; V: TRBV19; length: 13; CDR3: CASSPELRGTQYF; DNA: TGTGCCAGTAGTCCAGAACTCCGTGGGACCCAGTACTTC
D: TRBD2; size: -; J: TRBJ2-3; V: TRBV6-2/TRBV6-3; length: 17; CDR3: CASSYQLAGGLTDTQYF; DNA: TGTGCCAGCAGTTACCAGCTAGCGGGGGGGCTCACAGATACGCAGTATTTT
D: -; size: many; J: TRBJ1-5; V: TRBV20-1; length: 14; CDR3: CSANSPNSNQPQHF; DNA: TGCAGTGCTAACAGCCCAAATAGCAATCAGCCCCAGCATTTT
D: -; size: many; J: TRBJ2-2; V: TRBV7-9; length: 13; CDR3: CASRIGITGELFF; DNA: TGTGCCAGCAGGATCGGTATCACCGGGGAGCTGTTTTTT
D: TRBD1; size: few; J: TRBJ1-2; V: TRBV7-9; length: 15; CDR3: CASSLDAGGSYGYTF; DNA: TGTGCCAGCAGCTTAGACGCAGGGGGCTCGTATGGCTACACCTTC
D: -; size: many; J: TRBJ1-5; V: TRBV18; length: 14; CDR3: CASSKAIGNQPQHF; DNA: TGTGCCAGCTCCAAAGCCATCGGCAATCAGCCCCAGCATTTT
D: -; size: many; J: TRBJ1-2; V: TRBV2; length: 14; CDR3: CASSQNRQDYGYTF; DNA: TGTGCCAGCAGTCAAAACAGGCAGGATTATGGCTACACCTTC
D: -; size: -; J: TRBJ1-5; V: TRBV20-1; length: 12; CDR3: CSASSPRQPQHF; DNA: TGCAGTGCTAGTAGCCCTCGACAGCCCCAGCATTTT
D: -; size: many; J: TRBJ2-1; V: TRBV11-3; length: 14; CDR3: CASSLGMGYNEQFF; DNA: TGTGCCAGCAGCCTAGGTATGGGGTACAATGAGCAGTTCTTC
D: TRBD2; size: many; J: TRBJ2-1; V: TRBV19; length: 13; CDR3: CASRPTSGDEQFF; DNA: TGTGCCAGTAGGCCTACTAGCGGGGATGAGCAGTTCTTC
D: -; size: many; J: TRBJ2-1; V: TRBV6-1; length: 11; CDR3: CASNIGYEQFF; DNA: TGTGCCAGCAATATAGGGTATGAGCAGTTCTTC
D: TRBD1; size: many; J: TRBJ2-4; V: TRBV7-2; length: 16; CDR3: CASSSGQPGAKNIQYF; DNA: TGTGCCAGCAGCTCGGGACAGCCAGGAGCCAAAAACATTCAGTACTTC
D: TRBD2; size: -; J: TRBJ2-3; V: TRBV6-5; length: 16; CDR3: CASSYSIRGDTDTQYF; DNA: TGTGCCAGCAGTTACTCAATCCGGGGGGACACAGATACGCAGTATTTT